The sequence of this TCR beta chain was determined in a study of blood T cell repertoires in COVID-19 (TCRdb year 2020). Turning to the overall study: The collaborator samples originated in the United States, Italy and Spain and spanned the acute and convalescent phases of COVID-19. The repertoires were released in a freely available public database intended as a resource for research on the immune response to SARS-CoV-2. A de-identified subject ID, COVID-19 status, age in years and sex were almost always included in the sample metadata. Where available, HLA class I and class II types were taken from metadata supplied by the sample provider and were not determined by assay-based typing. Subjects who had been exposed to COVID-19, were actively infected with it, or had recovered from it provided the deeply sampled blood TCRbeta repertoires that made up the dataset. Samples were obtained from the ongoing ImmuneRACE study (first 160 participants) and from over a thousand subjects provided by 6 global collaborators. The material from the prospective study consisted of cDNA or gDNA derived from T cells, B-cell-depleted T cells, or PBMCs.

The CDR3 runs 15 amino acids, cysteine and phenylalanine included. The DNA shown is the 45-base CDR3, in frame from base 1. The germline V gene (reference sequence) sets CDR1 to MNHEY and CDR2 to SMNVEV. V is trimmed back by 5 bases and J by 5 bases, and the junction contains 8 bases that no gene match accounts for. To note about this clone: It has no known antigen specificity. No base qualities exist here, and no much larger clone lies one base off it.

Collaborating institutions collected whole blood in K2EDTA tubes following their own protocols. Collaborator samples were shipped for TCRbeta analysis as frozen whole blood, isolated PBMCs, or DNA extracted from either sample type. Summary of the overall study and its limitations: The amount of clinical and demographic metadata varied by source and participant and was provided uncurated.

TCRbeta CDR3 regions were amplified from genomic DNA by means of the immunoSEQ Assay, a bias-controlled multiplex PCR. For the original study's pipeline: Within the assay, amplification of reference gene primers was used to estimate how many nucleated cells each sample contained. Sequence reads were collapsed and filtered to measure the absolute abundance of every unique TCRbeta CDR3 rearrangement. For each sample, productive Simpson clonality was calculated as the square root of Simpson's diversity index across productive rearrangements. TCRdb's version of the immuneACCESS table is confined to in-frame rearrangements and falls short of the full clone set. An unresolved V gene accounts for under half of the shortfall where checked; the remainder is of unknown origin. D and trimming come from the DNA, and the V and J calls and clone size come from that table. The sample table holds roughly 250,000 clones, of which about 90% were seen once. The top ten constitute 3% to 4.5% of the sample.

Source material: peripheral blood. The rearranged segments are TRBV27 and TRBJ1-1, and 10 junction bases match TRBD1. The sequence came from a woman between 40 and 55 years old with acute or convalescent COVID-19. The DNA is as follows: TGTGCCAGCAGTCAAAGTAGGACAGGGGGAACTGAAGCTTTCTTT. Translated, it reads CASSQSRTGGTEAFF.